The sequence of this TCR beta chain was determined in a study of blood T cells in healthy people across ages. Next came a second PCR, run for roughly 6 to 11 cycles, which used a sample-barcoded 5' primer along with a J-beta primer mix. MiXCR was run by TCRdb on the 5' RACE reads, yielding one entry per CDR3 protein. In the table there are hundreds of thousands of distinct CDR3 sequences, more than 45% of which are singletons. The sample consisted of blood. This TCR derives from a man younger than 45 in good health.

The DNA of the CDR3 is TGTGCCAGCAGTGACCGGGACAGGGGCGGGCATCAGCCCCAGCATTTT. Translated: CASSDRDRGGHQPQHF. The J gene is TRBJ1-5, the V gene TRBV6-1; 10 bases line up with TRBD1. The CDR3 loop spans 16 amino acids. Looked up from germline, CDR1 is MNHNS and CDR2 is SASEGT. Trimming at V came to 3 bases and at J to 5 bases, leaving 7 bases not matched to a gene.